This passage covers 12 T cell receptor beta chains from one sample sequenced in a study of tumour-infiltrating T cells in Burkitt lymphoma. Generated by immunoSEQ multiplex PCR, the TCRdb table keeps only in-frame clones and is missing some. The table shows 2,500 to 3,500 clones, with about 14% occurring only once. What was sequenced was tumor tissue. The source is a human donor with Burkitt lymphoma.

CDR3 in amino acids: CASTRDRGEVGYEQYF. CDR3 sequence (DNA): TGTGCCAGCACCCGGGACAGGGGTGAGGTTGGCTACGAGCAGTACTTC. The genes are TRBV5-8 and TRBJ2-7; 10 bases are a match to TRBD1. The germline CDR1 and CDR2 sequences are SGHTS and YDEGEE. V was pared by 6 bases and J by 3 bases, with 12 bases of the junction left unmatched. This CDR3 comprises 16 residues.

The V and J genes are TRBV29-1 and TRBJ2-1, with D maybe TRBD2 (6 bases). Germline V gives CDR1 SQVTM, CDR2 ANQGSEA. This CDR3 is built from 12 residues. The V end lost 7 bases, the J end lost 4 bases, and 11 bases lay between the germline ends. The CDR3 DNA follows: TGCAGCGAAAGCGGGCCATACAATGAGCAGTTCTTC. It codes for CSESGPYNEQFF.

The chain has TRBV1 and TRBJ2-3. TRBV1 is termed a pseudogene. This CDR3 has 17 residues. The CDR3 coding sequence is TGCACCAGCGGCCGAGGTGGGAATCCCGCTAGCACAGATACGCAGTATTTT. It is translated as CTSGRGGNPASTDTQYF.

The sample holds a few counts of this clone. The rearrangement uses TRBV6-5 and TRBJ1-3; D unclear. The germline V and J ends were trimmed by 0 bases and 0 bases, with 9 bases remaining between them. CDR1 and CDR2 from the germline V gene are MNHEY and SVGAGI. This CDR3 is built from 16 residues. The DNA of the CDR3 is TGTGCCAGCAGTTACTCGCCATCGAGCTCTGGAAACACCATATATTTT. It specifies CASSYSPSSSGNTIYF.

The chain links TRBV5-1 to TRBJ2-1; no definite D call. Trimming shortened V by 0 bases and J by 9 bases, and 4 bases separated the two germline ends. The CDR3 has 11 residues. The germline gives CDR1 SGHRS, CDR2 YFSETQ. The CDR3 protein is CASSLVGEQFF. The DNA for the CDR3 is TGCGCCAGCAGCTTGGTCGGTGAGCAGTTCTTC.

This clone appeared a few times. J is TRBJ2-2 and V is TRBV9; D gene unclear. The germline V gene encodes CDR1 SGDLS and CDR2 YYNGEE. The CDR3 length is 15 residues. V was trimmed by 4 bases and J by 2 bases, leaving 12 bases between them. CDR3 nucleotides: TGTGCCAGCAGCCCCCACCGAGGCAACACCGGGGAGCTGTTTTTT. It translates to CASSPHRGNTGELFF.

V usage is TRBV2 and J usage is TRBJ1-2; 8 bases align to TRBD1. This CDR3 is built from 13 residues. V lost 6 bases to trimming and J lost 5 bases; unmatched junction nucleotides: 5. Per germline, CDR1 SNHLY and CDR2 FYNNEI. The CDR3 nucleotides are TGTGCCAGCAGCTCCGACAGGGGTTATGGCTACACCTTC. Translation gives CASSSDRGYGYTF.

This clone has only a few counts. The V call is TRBV7-9, the J call TRBJ2-3; D gene uncertain. V was shortened by 2 bases and J by 3 bases, with 21 bases between the two germline ends. Germline loops: CDR1 SEHNR, CDR2 FQNEAQ (reference sequence). The CDR3 spans 18 residues. The CDR3 bases are TGTGCCAGCAGCTTAAGGGTAGGAAAACACACTTGGACAGATACGCAGTATTTT. Its protein is CASSLRVGKHTWTDTQYF.

In this sample, this clone turned up a few times. This chain uses TRBV7-2 with TRBJ2-5; possible D gene TRBD1, 6 bases. Trimming left V 5 bases short and J 1 base short, with 8 bases between. This CDR3 is 13 amino acids long. Germline V gene sequence: CDR1 SGHTA, CDR2 FQGNSA. The CDR3 region has the DNA TGTGCCAGCAGCGGACAGTCCCAAGAGACCCAGTACTTC. Protein: CASSGQSQETQYF.

The chain links TRBV4-1 to TRBJ1-2; D gene ambiguous. Germline V CDR1 and CDR2: MGHRA, YSYEKL. The CDR3 length is 13 residues. V gave up 1 base and J gave up 7 bases, with 10 bases separating them. CDR3 loop: CASSQGIGVGYTF. CDR3 in DNA: TGCGCCAGCAGCCAAGGTATCGGGGTTGGCTACACCTTC.

The gene calls are TRBV14 and TRBJ2-1; D unclear. The germline gives CDR1 SGHDN, CDR2 FVKESK. Trimming removed 1 base at V and 6 bases at J, with 10 bases between. The CDR3 has 14 amino acids. The CDR3 protein is CASSQGWTLNEQFF. The CDR3 DNA follows: TGTGCCAGCAGCCAAGGGTGGACCCTCAATGAGCAGTTCTTC. Complete variable domain (other parts from reference TRBV14 and TRBJ2-1): EAGVTQFPSHSVIEKGQTVTLRCDPISGHDNLYWYRRVMGKEIKFLLHFVKESKQDESGMPNNRFLAERTGGTYSTLKVQPAELEDSGVYFCASSQGWTLNEQFFGPGTRLTVL.

This clone was counted only a few times. The chain combines TRBV5-1 with TRBJ1-2; no clear D gene. V lost 0 bases, J lost 13 bases, and 16 bases lay in between. Germline assignment: CDR1 SGHRS and CDR2 YFSETQ. This CDR3 comprises 13 residues. This chain's CDR3 is CASSLVGSKGCTF. CDR3 in DNA: TGCGCCAGCAGCTTGGTTGGGAGTAAGGGATGCACCTTC. The whole variable domain, filled in from reference TRBV5-1 and TRBJ1-2, reads KAGVTQTPRYLIKTRGQQVTLSCSPISGHRSVSWYQQTPGQGLQFLFEYFSETQRNKGNFPGRFSGRQFSNSRSEMNVSTLELGDSALYLCASSLVGSKGCTFGSGTRLTVV.